This TCR beta chain derives from a study of cytomegalovirus exposure and HLA in healthy donors. Study-wide results and caveats: The authors reported that TCR beta sequences could predict HLA-A and HLA-B alleles. These predictions were accurate for most subjects in the first cohort.

The PCR ran on 60 Vbeta and 13 Jbeta primers. Clones were sequenced by immunoSEQ multiplex PCR, and TCRdb holds only the in-frame ones, with some missing. This table has 150,000 to 200,000 clones, nearly 80% appearing once. Germline CDR1 and CDR2: SGHTA and FQGTGA. The CDR3 covers 15 residues. Deletions cut 5 bases from V and 1 base from J, with 14 bases between. Notes on this clone: No antigen is known for it.

The TCR originated in a female donor in good health and CMV-seronegative. Sequencing was carried out using PBMCs. The V gene is TRBV7-3, the J gene TRBJ2-5, with TRBD2 as a possible D gene (7 bases). This CDR3 reads CASSKGGGPQETQYF. In nucleotides, the CDR3 is TGTGCCAGCAGCAAAGGGGGGGGACCCCAAGAGACCCAGTACTTC.